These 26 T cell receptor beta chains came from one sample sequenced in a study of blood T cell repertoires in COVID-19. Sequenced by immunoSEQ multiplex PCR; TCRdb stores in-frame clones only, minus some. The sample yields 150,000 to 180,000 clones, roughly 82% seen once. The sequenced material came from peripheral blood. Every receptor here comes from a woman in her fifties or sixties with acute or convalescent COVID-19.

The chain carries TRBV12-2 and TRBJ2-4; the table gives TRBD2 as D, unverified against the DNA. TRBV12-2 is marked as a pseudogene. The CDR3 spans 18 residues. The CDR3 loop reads CASRLDGGGVLAKNIQYF. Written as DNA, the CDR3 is TGTGCAAGTCGCTTAGACGGCGGGGGAGTACTAGCCAAAAACATTCAGTACTTC.

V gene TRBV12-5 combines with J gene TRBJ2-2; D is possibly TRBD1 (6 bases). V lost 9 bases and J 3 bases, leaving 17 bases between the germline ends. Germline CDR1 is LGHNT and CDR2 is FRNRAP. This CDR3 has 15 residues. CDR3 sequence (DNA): TGTGCTAGCTCGGCAACACAGGGATACACCGGGGAGCTGTTTTTT. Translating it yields CASSATQGYTGELFF.

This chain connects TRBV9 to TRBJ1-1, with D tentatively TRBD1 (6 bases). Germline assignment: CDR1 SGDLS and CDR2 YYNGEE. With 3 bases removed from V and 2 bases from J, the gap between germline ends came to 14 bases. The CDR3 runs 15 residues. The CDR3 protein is CASSASGTRNTEAFF. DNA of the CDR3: TGTGCCAGCAGCGCCTCCGGGACAAGAAACACTGAAGCTTTCTTT.

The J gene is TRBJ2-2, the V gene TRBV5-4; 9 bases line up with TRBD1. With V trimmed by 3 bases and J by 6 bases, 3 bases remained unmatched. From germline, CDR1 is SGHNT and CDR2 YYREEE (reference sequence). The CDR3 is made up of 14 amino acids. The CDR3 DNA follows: TGTGCCAGCAGCTGGGACAGGGAATCCGGGGAGCTGTTTTTT. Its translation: CASSWDRESGELFF.

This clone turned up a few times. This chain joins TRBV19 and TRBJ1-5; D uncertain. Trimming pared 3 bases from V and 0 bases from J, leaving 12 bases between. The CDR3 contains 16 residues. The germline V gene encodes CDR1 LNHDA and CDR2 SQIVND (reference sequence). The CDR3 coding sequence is TGTGCCAGTAGTATTTCGGGGATATATAGCAATCAGCCCCAGCATTTT. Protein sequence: CASSISGIYSNQPQHF.

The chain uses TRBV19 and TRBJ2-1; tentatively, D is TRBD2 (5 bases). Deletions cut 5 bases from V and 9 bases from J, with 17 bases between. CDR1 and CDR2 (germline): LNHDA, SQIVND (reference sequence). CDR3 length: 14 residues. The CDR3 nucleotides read TGTGCCAGTAGTCCCTCAGGCGGGTTTAGTGAGCAGTTCTTC. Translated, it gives CASSPSGGFSEQFF.

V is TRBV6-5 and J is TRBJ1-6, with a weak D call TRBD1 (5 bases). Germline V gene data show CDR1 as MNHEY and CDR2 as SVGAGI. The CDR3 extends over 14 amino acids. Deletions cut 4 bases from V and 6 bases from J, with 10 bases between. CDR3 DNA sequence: TGTGCCAGCAGTTTAATAGGGGTTAATTCACCCCTCCACTTT. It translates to CASSLIGVNSPLHF.

CDR3 sequence: CASSFRMRAHGYTF. DNA of the CDR3: TGTGCCAGCAGTTTCCGGATGCGGGCCCATGGCTACACCTTC. The gene calls are TRBV28 and TRBJ1-2, with D hard to call. Germline assignment: CDR1 MDHEN and CDR2 SYDVKM. CDR3 length: 14 residues. Between the trimmed V and J ends, which lost 3 bases and 6 bases, there was a span of 14 bases.

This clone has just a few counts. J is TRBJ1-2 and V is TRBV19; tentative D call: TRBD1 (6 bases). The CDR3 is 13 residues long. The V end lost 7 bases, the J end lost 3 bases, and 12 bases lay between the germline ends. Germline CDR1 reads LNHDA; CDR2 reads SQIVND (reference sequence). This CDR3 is CASTARTDYGYTF. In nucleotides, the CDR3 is TGTGCCAGTACCGCGAGGACAGACTATGGCTACACCTTC.

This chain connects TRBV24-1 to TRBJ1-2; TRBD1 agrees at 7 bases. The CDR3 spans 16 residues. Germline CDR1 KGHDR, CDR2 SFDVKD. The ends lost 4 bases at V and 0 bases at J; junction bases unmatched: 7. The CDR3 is CATSDSGQETNYGYTF. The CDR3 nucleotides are TGTGCCACCAGTGACAGCGGACAGGAAACTAACTATGGCTACACCTTC.

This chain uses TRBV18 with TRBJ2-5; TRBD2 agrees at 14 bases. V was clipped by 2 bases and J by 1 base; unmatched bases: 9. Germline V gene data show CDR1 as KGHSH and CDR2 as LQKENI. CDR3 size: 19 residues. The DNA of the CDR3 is TGTGCCAGCTCACCAAGACTAGCGGGAGGGCCGGAGGGCCAAGAGACCCAGTACTTC. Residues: CASSPRLAGGPEGQETQYF.

CDR3: CASSPPVGGAGSTEAFF. CDR3 DNA sequence: TGTGCCAGCAGCCCCCCGGTGGGGGGGGCAGGAAGCACTGAAGCTTTCTTT. The chain employs TRBV7-6 and TRBJ1-1; weak D call: TRBD1 (6 bases). The germline V gene has CDR1 SGHVS and CDR2 FNYEAQ. V was pared by 5 bases and J by 4 bases, with 23 bases between. CDR3 length: 17 residues. Using reference TRBV7-6 and TRBJ1-1 for the parts outside the CDR3, the full variable domain is GAGVSQSPRYKVTKRGQDVALRCDPISGHVSLYWYRQALGQGPEFLTYFNYEAQQDKSGLPNDRFSAERPEGSISTLTIQRTEQRDSAMYRCASSPPVGGAGSTEAFFGQGTRLTVV.

CDR3 residues: CASSFKQQLEAFF. The CDR3 DNA sequence: TGTGCCAGCAGCTTCAAACAGCAACTTGAAGCTTTCTTT. This chain links TRBV7-2 with TRBJ1-1; D is undetermined. The V end was cut by 3 bases, the J end by 7 bases, with 12 bases between. The germline gives CDR1 SGHTA, CDR2 FQGNSA. The CDR3 has 13 residues. The full variable domain, rest sourced from reference TRBV7-2 and TRBJ1-1, is GAGVSQSPSNKVTEKGKDVELRCDPISGHTALYWYRQSLGQGLEFLIYFQGNSAPDKSGLPSDRFSAERTGGSVSTLTIQRTQQEDSAVYLCASSFKQQLEAFFGQGTRLTVV.

The DNA for the CDR3 is TGTGCCAGCAGCCCAGGGTTCGGCCAAGAGACCCAGTACTTC. As protein: CASSPGFGQETQYF. This chain joins TRBV5-8 and TRBJ2-5, with D perhaps TRBD1 (5 bases). From germline, CDR1 is SGHTS and CDR2 YDEGEE. Trimming shortened V by 4 bases and J by 1 base, and 11 bases separated the two germline ends. The CDR3 extends over 14 amino acids.

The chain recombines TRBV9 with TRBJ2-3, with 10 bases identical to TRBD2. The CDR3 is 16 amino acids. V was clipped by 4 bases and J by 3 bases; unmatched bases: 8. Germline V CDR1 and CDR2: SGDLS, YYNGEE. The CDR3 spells CASSTTGLASTDTQYF. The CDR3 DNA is TGTGCCAGCAGCACTACGGGACTAGCGTCTACAGATACGCAGTATTTT. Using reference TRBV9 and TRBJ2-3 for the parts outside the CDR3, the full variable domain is DSGVTQTPKHLITATGQRVTLRCSPRSGDLSVYWYQQSLDQGLQFLIQYYNGEERAKGNILERFSAQQFPDLHSELNLSSLELGDSALYFCASSTTGLASTDTQYFGPGTRLTVL.

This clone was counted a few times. CDR3 sequence reads: CASSVTSTYEQFF. The CDR3 region has the DNA TGTGCCAGCAGCGTAACTAGTACATATGAGCAGTTCTTC. This chain links TRBV9 with TRBJ2-1; a weak D match, TRBD2 (5 bases). The CDR3 loop spans 13 amino acids. The germline V gene encodes CDR1 SGDLS and CDR2 YYNGEE. Trimming pared 1 base from V and 8 bases from J, leaving 10 bases between.

CDR3 amino acids: CASSSYSGTAIYNEQFF. The CDR3 DNA reads as TGTGCCAGCAGCTCTTACTCCGGGACAGCTATCTACAATGAGCAGTTCTTC. The V call is TRBV5-4, the J call TRBJ2-1; 7 bases are shared with TRBD1. CDR3 length: 17 residues. The ends lost 3 bases at V and 3 bases at J; junction bases unmatched: 12. CDR1 SGHNT and CDR2 YYREEE come from the germline V gene (reference sequence).

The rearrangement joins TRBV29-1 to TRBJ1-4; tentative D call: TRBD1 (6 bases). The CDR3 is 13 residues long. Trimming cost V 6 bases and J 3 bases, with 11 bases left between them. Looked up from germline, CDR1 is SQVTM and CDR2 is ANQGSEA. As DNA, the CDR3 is TGCAGCGTGGCTTCAGGGGCTAATGAAAAACTGTTTTTT. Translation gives CSVASGANEKLFF.

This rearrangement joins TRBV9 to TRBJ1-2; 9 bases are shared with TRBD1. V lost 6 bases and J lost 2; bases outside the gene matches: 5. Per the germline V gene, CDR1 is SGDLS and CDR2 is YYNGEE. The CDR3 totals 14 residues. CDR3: CASTQGQGNYGYTF. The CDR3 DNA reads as TGTGCCAGCACCCAAGGACAGGGGAACTATGGCTACACCTTC.

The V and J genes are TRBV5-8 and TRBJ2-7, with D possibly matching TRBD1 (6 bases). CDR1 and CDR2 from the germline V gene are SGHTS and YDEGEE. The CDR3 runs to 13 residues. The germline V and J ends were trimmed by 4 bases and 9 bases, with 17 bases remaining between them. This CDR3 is CASSIGNREPQYF. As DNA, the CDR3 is TGTGCCAGCAGCATAGGAAACAGGGAACCGCAGTACTTC.

For the CDR3, the DNA is TGTGCCAGCAGCGCCAGACAGAATGAAAAACTGTTTTTT. It yields the protein CASSARQNEKLFF. This sequence joins TRBV27 and TRBJ1-4; maybe TRBD1 (5 bases). Trimming stripped 6 bases from V and 5 bases from J, with 10 bases between. This CDR3 has 13 residues. The germline gives CDR1 MNHEY, CDR2 SMNVEV (reference sequence). The complete variable domain, with remaining parts taken from reference TRBV27 and TRBJ1-4, reads EAQVTQNPRYLITVTGKKLTVTCSQNMNHEYMSWYRQDPGLGLRQIYYSMNVEVTDKGDVPEGYKVSRKEKRNFPLILESPSPNQTSLYFCASSARQNEKLFFGSGTQLSVL.

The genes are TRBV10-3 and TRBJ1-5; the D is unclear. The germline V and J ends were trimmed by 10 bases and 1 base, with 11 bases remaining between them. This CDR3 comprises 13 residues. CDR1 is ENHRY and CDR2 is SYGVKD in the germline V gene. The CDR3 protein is CASESSSNQPQHF. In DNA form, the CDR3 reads TGTGCCAGCGAATCCTCGAGCAATCAGCCCCAGCATTTT.

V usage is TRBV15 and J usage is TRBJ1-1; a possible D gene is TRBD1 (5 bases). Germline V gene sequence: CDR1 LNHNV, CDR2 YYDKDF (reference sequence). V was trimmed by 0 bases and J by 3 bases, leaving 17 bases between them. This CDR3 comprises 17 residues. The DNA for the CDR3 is TGTGCCACCAGCAGAGATTTGTGGGGCCACGGTGACACTGAAGCTTTCTTT. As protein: CATSRDLWGHGDTEAFF.

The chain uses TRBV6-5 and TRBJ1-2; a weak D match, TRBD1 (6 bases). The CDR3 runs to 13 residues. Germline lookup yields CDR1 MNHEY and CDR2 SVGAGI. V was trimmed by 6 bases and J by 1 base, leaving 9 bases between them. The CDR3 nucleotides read TGTGCCAGCAGGACAGGTGATAACTATGGCTACACCTTC. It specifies CASRTGDNYGYTF.

The CDR3: CASSLTSNTEAFF. The CDR3, as DNA: TGTGCCAGCAGTTTAACTTCGAACACTGAAGCTTTCTTT. This chain links TRBV28 with TRBJ1-1; D is unclear. Per germline, CDR1 MDHEN and CDR2 SYDVKM. V lost 2 bases to trimming and J lost 1 base, with 5 bases between them. CDR3 size: 13 residues.

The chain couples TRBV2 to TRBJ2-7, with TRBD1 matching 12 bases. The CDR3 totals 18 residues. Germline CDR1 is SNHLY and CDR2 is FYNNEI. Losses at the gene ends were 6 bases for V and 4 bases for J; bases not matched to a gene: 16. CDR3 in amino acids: CASSDSGTGGYRGYEQYF. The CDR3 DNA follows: TGTGCCAGCAGCGATTCCGGGACAGGGGGCTACCGAGGGTACGAGCAGTACTTC. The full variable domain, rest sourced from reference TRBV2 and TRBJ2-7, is EPEVTQTPSHQVTQMGQEVILRCVPISNHLYFYWYRQILGQKVEFLVSFYNNEISEKSEIFDDQFSVERPDGSNFTLKIRSTKLEDSAMYFCASSDSGTGGYRGYEQYFGPGTRLTVT.